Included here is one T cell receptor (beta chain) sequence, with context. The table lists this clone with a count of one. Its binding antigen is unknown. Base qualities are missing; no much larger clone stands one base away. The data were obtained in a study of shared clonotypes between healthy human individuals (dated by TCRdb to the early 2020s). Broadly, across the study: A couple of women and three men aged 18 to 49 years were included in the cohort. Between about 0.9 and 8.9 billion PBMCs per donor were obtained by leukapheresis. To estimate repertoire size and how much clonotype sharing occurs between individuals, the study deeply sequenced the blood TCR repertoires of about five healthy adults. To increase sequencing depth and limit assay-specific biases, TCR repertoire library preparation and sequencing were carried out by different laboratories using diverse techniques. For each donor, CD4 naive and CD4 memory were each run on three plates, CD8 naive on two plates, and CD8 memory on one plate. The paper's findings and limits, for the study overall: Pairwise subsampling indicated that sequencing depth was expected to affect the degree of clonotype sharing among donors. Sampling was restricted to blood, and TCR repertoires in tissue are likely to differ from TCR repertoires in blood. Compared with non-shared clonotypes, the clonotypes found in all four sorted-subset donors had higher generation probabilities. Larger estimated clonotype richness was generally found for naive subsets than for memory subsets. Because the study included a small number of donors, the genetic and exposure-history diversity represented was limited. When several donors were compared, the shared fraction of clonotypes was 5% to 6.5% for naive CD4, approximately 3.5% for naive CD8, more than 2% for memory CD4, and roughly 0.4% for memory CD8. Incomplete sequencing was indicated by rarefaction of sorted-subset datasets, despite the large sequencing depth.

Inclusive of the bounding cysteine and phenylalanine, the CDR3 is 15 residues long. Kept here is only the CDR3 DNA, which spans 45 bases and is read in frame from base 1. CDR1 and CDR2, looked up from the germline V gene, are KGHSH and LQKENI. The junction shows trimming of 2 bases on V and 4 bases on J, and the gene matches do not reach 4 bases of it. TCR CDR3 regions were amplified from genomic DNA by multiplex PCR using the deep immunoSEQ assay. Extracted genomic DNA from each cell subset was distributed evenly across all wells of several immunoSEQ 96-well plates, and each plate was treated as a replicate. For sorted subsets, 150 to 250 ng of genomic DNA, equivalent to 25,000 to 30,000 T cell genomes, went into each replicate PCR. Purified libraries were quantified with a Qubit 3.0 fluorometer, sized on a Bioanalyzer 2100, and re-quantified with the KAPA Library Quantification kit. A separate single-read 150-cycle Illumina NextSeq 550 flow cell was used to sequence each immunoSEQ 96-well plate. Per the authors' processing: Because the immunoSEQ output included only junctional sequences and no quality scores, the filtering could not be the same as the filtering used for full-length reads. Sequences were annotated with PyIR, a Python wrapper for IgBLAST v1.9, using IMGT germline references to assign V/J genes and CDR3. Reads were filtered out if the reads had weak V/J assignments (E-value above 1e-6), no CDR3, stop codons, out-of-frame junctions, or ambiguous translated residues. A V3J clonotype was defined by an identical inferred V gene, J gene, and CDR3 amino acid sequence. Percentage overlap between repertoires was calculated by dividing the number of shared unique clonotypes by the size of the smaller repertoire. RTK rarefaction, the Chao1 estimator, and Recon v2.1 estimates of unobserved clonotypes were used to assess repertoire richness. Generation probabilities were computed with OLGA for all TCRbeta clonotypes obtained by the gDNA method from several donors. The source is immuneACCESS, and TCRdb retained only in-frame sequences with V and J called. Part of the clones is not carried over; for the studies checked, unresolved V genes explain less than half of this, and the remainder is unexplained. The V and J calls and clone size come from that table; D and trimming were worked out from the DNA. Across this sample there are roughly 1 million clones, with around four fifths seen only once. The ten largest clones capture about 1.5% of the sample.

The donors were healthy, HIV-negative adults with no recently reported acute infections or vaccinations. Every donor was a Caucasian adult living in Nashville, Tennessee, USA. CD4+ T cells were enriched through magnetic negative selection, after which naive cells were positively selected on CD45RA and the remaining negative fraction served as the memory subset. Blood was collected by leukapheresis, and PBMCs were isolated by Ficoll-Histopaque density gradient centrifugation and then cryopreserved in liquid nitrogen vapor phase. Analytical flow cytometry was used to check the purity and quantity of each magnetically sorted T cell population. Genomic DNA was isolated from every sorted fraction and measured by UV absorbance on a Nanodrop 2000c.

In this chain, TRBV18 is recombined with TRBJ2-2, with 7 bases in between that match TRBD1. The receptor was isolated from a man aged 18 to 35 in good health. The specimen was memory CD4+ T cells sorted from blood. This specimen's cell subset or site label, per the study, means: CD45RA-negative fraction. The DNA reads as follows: TGTGCCAGCTCACCAAGACAGGGAAGCACCGGGGAGCTGTTTTTT. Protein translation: CASSPRQGSTGELFF.